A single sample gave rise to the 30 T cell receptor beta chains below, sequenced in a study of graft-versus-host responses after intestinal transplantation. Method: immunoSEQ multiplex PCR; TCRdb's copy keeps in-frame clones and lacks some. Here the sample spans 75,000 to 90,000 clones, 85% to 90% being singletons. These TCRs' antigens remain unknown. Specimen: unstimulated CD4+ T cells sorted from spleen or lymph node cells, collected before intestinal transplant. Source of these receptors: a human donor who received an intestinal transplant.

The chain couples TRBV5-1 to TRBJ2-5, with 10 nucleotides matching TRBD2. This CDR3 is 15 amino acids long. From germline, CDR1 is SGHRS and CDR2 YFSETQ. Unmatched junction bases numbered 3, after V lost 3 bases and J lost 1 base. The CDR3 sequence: CASSYSGGPQETQYF. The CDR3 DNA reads TGCGCCAGCAGCTATAGCGGGGGGCCCCAAGAGACCCAGTACTTC.

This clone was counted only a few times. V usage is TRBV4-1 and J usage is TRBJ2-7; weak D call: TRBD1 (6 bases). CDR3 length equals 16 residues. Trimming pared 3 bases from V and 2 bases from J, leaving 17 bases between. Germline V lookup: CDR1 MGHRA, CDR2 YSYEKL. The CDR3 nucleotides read TGCGCCAGCAGCCAGCTCGGACAGTCTGGCCCCTACGAGCAGTACTTC. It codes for CASSQLGQSGPYEQYF.

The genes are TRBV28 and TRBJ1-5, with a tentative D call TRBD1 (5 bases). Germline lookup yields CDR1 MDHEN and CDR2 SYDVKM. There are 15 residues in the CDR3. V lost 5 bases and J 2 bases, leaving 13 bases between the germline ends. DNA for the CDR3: TGTGCCAGCAGTCCGGCCTCGGGGGGCAATCAGCCCCAGCATTTT. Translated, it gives CASSPASGGNQPQHF.

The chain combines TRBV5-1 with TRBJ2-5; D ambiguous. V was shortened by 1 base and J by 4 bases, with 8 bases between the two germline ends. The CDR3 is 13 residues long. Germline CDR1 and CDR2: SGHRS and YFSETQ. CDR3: CASSLPRRETQYF. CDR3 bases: TGCGCCAGCAGCTTGCCTAGACGAGAGACCCAGTACTTC.

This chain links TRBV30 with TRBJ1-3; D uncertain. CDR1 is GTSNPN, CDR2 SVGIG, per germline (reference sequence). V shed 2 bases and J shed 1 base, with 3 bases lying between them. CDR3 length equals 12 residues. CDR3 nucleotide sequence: TGTGCCTGGAGTCAGTCTGGAAACACCATATATTTT. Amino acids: CAWSQSGNTIYF.

The CDR3 nucleotides are TGCGCCAGCACCTTAGACATACCGAATTCACCCCTCCACTTT. It codes for CASTLDIPNSPLHF. This chain connects TRBV5-1 to TRBJ1-6; D not resolved. Germline-derived CDR1 and CDR2 are SGHRS and YFSETQ. Trimming stripped 6 bases from V and 7 bases from J, with 14 bases between. The CDR3 is 14 amino acids.

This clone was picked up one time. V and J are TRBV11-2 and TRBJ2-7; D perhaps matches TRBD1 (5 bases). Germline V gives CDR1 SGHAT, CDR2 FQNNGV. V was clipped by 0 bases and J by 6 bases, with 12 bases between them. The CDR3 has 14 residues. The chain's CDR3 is CASSLEVTDGEQYF. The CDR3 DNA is TGTGCCAGCAGCTTAGAGGTGACAGACGGCGAGCAGTACTTC.

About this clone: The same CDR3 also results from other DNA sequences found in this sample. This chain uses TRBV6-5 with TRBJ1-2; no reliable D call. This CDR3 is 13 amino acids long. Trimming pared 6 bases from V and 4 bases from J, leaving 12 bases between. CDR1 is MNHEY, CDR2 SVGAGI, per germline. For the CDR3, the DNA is TGTGCCAGCAGCCTAGACGGCGGCTATGGCTACACCTTC. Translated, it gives CASSLDGGYGYTF.

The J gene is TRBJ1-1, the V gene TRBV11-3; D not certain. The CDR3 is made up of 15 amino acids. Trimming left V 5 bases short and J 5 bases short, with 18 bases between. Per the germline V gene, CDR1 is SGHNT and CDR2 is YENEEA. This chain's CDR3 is CASSQNGLPGTEAFF. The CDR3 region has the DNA TGTGCCAGCAGCCAAAATGGCTTACCGGGGACTGAAGCTTTCTTT.

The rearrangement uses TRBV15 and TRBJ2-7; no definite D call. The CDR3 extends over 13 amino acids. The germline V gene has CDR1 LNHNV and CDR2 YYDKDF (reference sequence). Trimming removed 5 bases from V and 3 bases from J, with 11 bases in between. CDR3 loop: CATSDGPNYEQYF. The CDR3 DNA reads TGTGCCACCAGCGATGGTCCTAACTACGAGCAGTACTTC.

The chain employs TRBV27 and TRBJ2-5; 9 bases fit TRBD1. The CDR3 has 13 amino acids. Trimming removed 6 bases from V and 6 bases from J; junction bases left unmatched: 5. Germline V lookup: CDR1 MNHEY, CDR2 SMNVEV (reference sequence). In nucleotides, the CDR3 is TGTGCCAGCAGAACGACAGGGGGGCAGACCCAGTACTTC. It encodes CASRTTGGQTQYF.

CDR3 region: CASKSTVAYGYTF. For the CDR3, the DNA is TGTGCCAGCAAAAGTACGGTCGCCTATGGCTACACCTTC. The gene calls are TRBV28 and TRBJ1-2; D is unclear. From germline, CDR1 is MDHEN and CDR2 SYDVKM. Trimming removed 7 bases at V and 4 bases at J, with 13 bases between. The CDR3 contains 13 residues.

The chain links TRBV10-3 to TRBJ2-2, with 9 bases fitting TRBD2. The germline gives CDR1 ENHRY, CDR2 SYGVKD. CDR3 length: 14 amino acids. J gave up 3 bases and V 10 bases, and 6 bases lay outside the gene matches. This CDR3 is CATTGTSYTGELFF. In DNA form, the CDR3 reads TGTGCCACTACCGGGACTAGCTACACCGGGGAGCTGTTTTTT.

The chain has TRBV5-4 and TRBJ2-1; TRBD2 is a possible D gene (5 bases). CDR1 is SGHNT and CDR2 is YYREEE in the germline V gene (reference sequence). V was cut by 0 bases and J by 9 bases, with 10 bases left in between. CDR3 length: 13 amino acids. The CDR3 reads CASSLEGVFEQFF. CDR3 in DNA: TGTGCCAGCAGCTTGGAGGGAGTTTTTGAGCAGTTCTTC.

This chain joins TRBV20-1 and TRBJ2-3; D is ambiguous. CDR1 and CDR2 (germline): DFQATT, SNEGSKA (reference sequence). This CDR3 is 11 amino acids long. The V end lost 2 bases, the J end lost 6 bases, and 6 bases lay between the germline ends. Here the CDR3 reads CSARNLDTQYF. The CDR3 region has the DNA TGCAGTGCTAGAAACTTGGATACGCAGTATTTT.

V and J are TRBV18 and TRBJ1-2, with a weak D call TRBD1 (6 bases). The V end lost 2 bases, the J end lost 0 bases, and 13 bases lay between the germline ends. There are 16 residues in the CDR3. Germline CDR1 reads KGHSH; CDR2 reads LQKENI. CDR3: CASSPAGGQANYGYTF. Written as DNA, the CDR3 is TGTGCCAGCTCACCAGCGGGGGGCCAGGCTAACTATGGCTACACCTTC.

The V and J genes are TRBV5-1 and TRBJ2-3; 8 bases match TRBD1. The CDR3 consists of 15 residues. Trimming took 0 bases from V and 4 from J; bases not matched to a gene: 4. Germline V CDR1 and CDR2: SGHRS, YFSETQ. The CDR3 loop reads CASSLGGQGPDTQYF. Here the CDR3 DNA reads TGCGCCAGCAGCTTGGGCGGACAGGGCCCAGATACGCAGTATTTT.

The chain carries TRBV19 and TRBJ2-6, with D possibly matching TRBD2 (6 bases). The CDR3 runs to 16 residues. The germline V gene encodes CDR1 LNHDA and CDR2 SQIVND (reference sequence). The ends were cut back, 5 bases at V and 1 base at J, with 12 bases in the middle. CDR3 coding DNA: TGTGCCAGTAGTTCTCCACGGGGGTCTGGGGCCAACGTCCTGACTTTC. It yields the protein CASSSPRGSGANVLTF. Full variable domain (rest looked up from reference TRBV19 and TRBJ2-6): DGGITQSPKYLFRKEGQNVTLSCEQNLNHDAMYWYRQDPGQGLRLIYYSQIVNDFQKGDIAEGYSVSREKKESFPLTVTSAQKNPTAFYLCASSSPRGSGANVLTFGAGSRLTVL.

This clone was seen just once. The CDR3 protein is CASSLVGGQVMNTEAFF. CDR3 nucleotides: TGCGCCAGCAGCTTAGTAGGGGGCCAAGTTATGAACACTGAAGCTTTCTTT. The rearrangement links TRBV5-1 to TRBJ1-1; 7 bases line up with TRBD1. This CDR3 region has 17 residues. The germline gives CDR1 SGHRS, CDR2 YFSETQ. V shed 2 bases, J shed 0 bases, and the junction held 10 bases outside the gene matches.

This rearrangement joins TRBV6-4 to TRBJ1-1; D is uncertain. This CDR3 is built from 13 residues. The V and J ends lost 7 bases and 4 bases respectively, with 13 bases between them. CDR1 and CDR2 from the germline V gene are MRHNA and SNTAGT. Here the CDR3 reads CASKSGSRTEAFF. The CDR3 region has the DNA TGTGCCAGCAAATCGGGTAGTCGCACTGAAGCTTTCTTT.

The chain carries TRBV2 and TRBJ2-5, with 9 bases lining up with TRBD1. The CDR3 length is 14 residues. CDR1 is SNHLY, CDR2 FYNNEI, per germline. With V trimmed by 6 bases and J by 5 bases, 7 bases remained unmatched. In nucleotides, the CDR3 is TGTGCCAGCAGCAAAGGACAGGGGTGGGAGACCCAGTACTTC. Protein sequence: CASSKGQGWETQYF.

The CDR3 DNA follows: TGTGCCAGCAGTGAGGGGCCAGGGGGCAGGATCACTGAAGCTTTCTTT. As protein: CASSEGPGGRITEAFF. The gene calls are TRBV6-1 and TRBJ1-1; TRBD1 matches at 8 bases. CDR3 length: 16 amino acids. The V and J ends lost 3 bases and 4 bases, in that order; junction bases with no gene match: 10. Germline-derived CDR1 and CDR2 are MNHNS and SASEGT.

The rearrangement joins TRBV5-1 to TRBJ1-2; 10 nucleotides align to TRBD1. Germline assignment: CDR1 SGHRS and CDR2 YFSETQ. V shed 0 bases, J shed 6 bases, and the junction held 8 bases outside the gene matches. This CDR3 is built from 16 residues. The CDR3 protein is CASSLVGTGAGNGYTF. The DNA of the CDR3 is TGCGCCAGCAGCTTGGTCGGGACAGGGGCGGGGAATGGCTACACCTTC.

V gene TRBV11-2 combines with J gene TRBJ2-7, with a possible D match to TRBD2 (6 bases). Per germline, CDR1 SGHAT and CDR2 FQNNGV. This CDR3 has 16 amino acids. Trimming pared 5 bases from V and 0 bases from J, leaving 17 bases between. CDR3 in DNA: TGTGCCAGCAGCGACGACCGGGGGAGGAGCTCCTACGAGCAGTACTTC. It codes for CASSDDRGRSSYEQYF.

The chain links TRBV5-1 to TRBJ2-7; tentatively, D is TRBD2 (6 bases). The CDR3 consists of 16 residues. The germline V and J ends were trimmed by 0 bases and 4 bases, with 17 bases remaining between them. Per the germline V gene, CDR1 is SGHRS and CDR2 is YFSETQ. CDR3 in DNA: TGCGCCAGCAGCTTGGAAGCGGGCCGACCACAGTACGAGCAGTACTTC. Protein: CASSLEAGRPQYEQYF.

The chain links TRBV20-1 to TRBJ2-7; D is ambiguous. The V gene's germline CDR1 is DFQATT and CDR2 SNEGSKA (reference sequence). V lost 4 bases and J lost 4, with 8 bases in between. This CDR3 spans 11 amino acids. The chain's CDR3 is CSAIGLYEQYF. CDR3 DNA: TGCAGTGCTATCGGTCTTTACGAGCAGTACTTC.

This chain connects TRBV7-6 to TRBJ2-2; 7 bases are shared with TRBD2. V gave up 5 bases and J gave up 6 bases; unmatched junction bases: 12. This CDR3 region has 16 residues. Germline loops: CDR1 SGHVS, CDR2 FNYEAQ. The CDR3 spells CASSNREGIPSGELFF. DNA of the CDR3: TGTGCCAGCAGCAATAGGGAGGGCATACCCTCCGGGGAGCTGTTTTTT.

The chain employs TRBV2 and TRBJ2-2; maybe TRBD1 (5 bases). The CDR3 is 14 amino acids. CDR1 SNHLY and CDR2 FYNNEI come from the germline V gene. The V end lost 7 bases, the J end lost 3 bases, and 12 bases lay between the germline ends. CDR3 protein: CASKGGQDTGELFF. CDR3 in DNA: TGTGCCAGCAAAGGTGGACAAGACACCGGGGAGCTGTTTTTT.

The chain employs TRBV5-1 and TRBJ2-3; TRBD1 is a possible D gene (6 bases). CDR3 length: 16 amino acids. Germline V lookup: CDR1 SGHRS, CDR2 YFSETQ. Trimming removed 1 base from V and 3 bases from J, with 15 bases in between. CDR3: CASSLSHRVATDTQYF. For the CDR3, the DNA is TGCGCCAGCAGCTTGTCCCACAGGGTGGCGACAGATACGCAGTATTTT.

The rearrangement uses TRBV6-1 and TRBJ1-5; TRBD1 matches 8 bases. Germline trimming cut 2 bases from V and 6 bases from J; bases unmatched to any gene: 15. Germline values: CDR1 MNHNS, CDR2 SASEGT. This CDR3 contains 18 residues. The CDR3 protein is CASSETIQDRVVGQPQHF. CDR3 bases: TGTGCCAGCAGTGAAACGATCCAGGACAGGGTTGTGGGTCAGCCCCAGCATTTT.